The 4 T cell receptor beta chains presented below share a single source sample, sequenced in a study of shared clonotypes between healthy human individuals. The table came from immunoSEQ multiplex PCR; TCRdb's copy has only in-frame clones and leaves some out. The sample yields 550,000 to 800,000 clones, approximately 74% seen once. Sequencing was carried out using memory CD4+ T cells sorted from blood. The subset is: CD45RA-negative fraction. The receptor set was obtained from a woman aged 25 to 39 in good health.

This clone was counted a single time. The sample has other DNA sequences that encode this CDR3 too. The chain uses TRBV6-1 and TRBJ2-5; D is possibly TRBD1 or TRBD2 (5 bases each). Germline V gene lookup returns CDR1 MNHNS and CDR2 SASEGT. Deletions cut 6 bases from V and 2 bases from J, with 13 bases between. This CDR3 is 14 amino acids long. Written as DNA, the CDR3 is TGTGCCAGCAGGGACTTTGGGGGTCAAGAGACCCAGTACTTC. It encodes CASRDFGGQETQYF.

This clone occurred a few times. The J gene is TRBJ2-2, the V gene TRBV2; 9 nucleotides agree with TRBD1. CDR3 length equals 15 residues. V lost 6 bases, J lost 3 bases, and 5 bases stayed unmatched. Germline-derived CDR1 and CDR2 are SNHLY and FYNNEI. The CDR3 loop reads CASRVRQGDTGELFF. Here the CDR3 DNA reads TGTGCCAGCAGGGTCAGACAGGGGGACACCGGGGAGCTGTTTTTT.

The rearrangement joins TRBV6-1 to TRBJ1-5; no clear D. The CDR3 covers 13 residues. Germline V gene sequence: CDR1 MNHNS, CDR2 SASEGT. Trimming shortened V by 2 bases and J by 5 bases, and 7 bases separated the two germline ends. The CDR3 region is CASSERRDQPQHF. Written as DNA, the CDR3 is TGTGCCAGCAGTGAACGAAGGGATCAGCCCCAGCATTTT.

To note about this clone: This sample includes further DNA sequences coding for the same CDR3. The chain uses TRBV29-1 and TRBJ1-1, with TRBD1 as a possible D gene (5 bases). The CDR3 has 12 residues. Per the germline V gene, CDR1 is SQVTM and CDR2 is ANQGSEA. The V and J ends lost 6 bases and 1 base respectively, with 9 bases between them. The CDR3 DNA sequence: TGCAGCGTAGGACACACGAACACTGAAGCTTTCTTT. Its translation: CSVGHTNTEAFF. The full variable domain, completed using reference TRBV29-1 and TRBJ1-1, is SAVISQKPSRDICQRGTSLTIQCQVDSQVTMMFWYRQQPGQSLTLIATANQGSEATYESGFVIDKFPISRPNLTFSTLTVSNMSPEDSSIYLCSVGHTNTEAFFGQGTRLTVV.